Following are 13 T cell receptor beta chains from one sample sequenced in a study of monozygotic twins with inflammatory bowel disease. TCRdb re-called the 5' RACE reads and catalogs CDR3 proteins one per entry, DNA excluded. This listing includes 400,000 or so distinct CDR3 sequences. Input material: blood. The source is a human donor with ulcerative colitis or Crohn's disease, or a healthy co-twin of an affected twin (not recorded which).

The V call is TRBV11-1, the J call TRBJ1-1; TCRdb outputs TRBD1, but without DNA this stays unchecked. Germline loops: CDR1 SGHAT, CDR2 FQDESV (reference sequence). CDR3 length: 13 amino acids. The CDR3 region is CASSATGRTEAFF.

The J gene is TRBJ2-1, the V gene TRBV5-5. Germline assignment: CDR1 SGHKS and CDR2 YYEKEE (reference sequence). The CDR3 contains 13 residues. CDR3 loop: CASSFRMYNEQFF. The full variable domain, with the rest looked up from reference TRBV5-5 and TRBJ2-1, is DAGVTQSPTHLIKTRGQQVTLRCSPISGHKSVSWYQQVLGQGPQFIFQYYEKEERGRGNFPDRFSARQFPNYSSELNVNALLLGDSALYLCASSFRMYNEQFFGPGTRLTVL.

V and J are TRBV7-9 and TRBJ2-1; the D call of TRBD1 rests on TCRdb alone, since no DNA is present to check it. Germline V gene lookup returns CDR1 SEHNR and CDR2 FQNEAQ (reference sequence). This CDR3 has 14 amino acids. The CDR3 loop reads CAHPGQGSYNEQFF.

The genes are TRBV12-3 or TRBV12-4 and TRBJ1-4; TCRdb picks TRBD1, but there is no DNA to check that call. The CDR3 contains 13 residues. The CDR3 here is CASSYGQGEKLFF.

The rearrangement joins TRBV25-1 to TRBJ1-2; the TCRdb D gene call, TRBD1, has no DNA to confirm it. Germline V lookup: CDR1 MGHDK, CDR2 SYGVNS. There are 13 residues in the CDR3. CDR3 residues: CASTETGTYGYTF.

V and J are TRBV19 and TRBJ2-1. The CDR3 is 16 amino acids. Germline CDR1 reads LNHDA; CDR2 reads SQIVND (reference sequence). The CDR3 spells CASSRTRGGAYNEQFF.

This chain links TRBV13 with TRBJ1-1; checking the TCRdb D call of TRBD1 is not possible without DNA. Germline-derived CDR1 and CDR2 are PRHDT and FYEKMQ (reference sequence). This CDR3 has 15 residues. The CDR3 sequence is CASSFWTGSDPEAFF.

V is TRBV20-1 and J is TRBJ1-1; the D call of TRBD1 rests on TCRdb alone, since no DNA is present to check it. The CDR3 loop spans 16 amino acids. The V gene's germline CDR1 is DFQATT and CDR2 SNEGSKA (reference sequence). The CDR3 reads CSARDAGAGVNTEAFF.

The CDR3 sequence is CASSYSTSGGIYNEQFF. The V gene is TRBV6-5, the J gene TRBJ2-1; checking the TCRdb D call of TRBD2 is not possible without DNA. Germline-derived CDR1 and CDR2 are MNHEY and SVGAGI. CDR3 length: 17 amino acids.

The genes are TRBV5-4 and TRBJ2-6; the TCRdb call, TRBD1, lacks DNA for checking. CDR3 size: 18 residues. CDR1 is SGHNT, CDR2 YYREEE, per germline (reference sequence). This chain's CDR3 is CASSPRQGLSSGANVLTF.

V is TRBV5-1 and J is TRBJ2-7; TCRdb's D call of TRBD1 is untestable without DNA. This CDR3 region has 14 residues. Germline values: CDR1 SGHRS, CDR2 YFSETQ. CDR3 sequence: CASTPGLSTYEQYF.

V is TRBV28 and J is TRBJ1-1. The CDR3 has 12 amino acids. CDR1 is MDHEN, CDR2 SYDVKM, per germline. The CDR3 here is CASSLLFTEAFF.

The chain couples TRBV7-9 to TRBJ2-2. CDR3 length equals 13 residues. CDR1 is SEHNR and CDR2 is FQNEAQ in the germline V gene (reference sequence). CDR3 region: CASSPTTPGELFF.